This TCR beta chain was sequenced during a study of blood T cell repertoires in COVID-19. Study as a whole: The samples span acute and convalescent COVID-19 from the United States, Italy and Spain. Sample material is recorded as cDNA or gDNA derived from T cells, B-cell-depleted T cells, or PBMCs.

The authors' processing: From reference gene primer amplification, estimates of nucleated cell counts were derived. The repertoire was sequenced with immunoSEQ multiplex PCR; TCRdb's copy has only in-frame clones and lacks some. Clone size and the V and J calls come from that table; the DNA yielded D and trimming. Here the sample spans approximately 380,000 clones, around 85% being singletons. Germline CDR1 and CDR2: SGHDT and YYEEEE. V was clipped by 0 bases and J by 4 bases; unmatched bases: 3. This CDR3 has 15 residues. Sequences were obtained from peripheral blood. V and J are TRBV5-6 and TRBJ1-1, with 10 bases fitting TRBD1. This clonotype originated in a woman between 18 and 29 years old with acute or convalescent COVID-19. DNA of the CDR3: TGTGCCAGCAGCTTGGTCTGGACAGGGGGCACTGAAGCTTTCTTT. Its translation: CASSLVWTGGTEAFF.